One and the same sample provided the 14 T cell receptor beta chains below, sequenced in a study of OX40 agonist ivuxolimab in advanced cancers. The protocol was immunoSEQ multiplex PCR, while the TCRdb copy is restricted to in-frame clones and leaves out a portion. The sample has 65,000 to 80,000 clones, approximately 80% seen once. The material was CD4+ or CD8+ T cells sorted from blood, obtained in a trial of the OX40 agonist ivuxolimab. These receptors were collected from an adult with an advanced solid tumor such as melanoma, head and neck, liver or kidney cancer.

The chain carries TRBV4-1 and TRBJ1-4; D may be TRBD1 (6 bases). Germline V gene data show CDR1 as MGHRA and CDR2 as YSYEKL. V dropped 4 bases and J dropped 3 bases, with 18 bases sitting between them. CDR3 size: 17 residues. The CDR3 is CASSPSGATSSNEKLFF. CDR3 DNA: TGCGCCAGCAGCCCTTCAGGGGCCACTAGCTCTAATGAAAAACTGTTTTTT.

This clone appeared once. One base away lies a much larger clone, so this may be a sequencing read error. The chain links TRBV7-9 to TRBJ1-3; D call uncertain. The CDR3 loop spans 16 amino acids. CDR1 is SEHNR and CDR2 is FQNEAQ in the germline V gene (reference sequence). This CDR3 is CASSLFQHTDGNTICF. CDR3 nucleotide sequence: TGTGCCAGCAGCTTATTCCAGCACACGGACGGAAACACCATATGTTTT.

CDR3 sequence (DNA): TGTGCCAGCAGCAGGACCATAGCCGAGTACGAGCAGTACTTC. Residues: CASSRTIAEYEQYF. This sequence joins TRBV11-2 and TRBJ2-7; D is undetermined. CDR1 and CDR2 from the germline V gene are SGHAT and FQNNGV. V was trimmed by 5 bases and J by 4 bases, leaving 15 bases between them. This CDR3 has 14 amino acids.

The CDR3 loop is CASTERGTGGTQYF. The CDR3 bases are TGCGCCAGCACGGAGCGGGGGACCGGGGGTACGCAGTATTTT. The rearrangement uses TRBV10-2 and TRBJ2-3; 8 positions agree with TRBD2. J lost 8 bases, V lost 7 bases, and 11 bases had no gene match. Germline assignment: CDR1 WSHSY and CDR2 SAAADI. The CDR3 is made up of 14 amino acids.

The rearrangement joins TRBV5-6 to TRBJ1-4; D call uncertain. The CDR3 has 13 residues. Germline V gene data show CDR1 as SGHDT and CDR2 as YYEEEE. The V end was cut by 0 bases, the J end by 5 bases, with 5 bases between. CDR3 in amino acids: CASSLELNEKLFF. The DNA for the CDR3 is TGTGCCAGCAGCTTGGAGCTGAATGAAAAACTGTTTTTT.

J is TRBJ1-4 and V is TRBV28; D is unresolved. Germline-derived CDR1 and CDR2 are MDHEN and SYDVKM. The V end lost 8 bases, the J end lost 8 bases, and 15 bases lay between the germline ends. The CDR3 length is 13 residues. CDR3 in DNA: TGTGCCAGCTACCGATCCACACGAGAAAAACTGTTTTTT. This encodes CASYRSTREKLFF. Variable domain in full (rest from reference TRBV28 and TRBJ1-4): DVKVTQSSRYLVKRTGEKVFLECVQDMDHENMFWYRQDPGLGLRLIYFSYDVKMKEKGDIPEGYSVSREKKERFSLILESASTNQTSMYLCASYRSTREKLFFGSGTQLSVL.

The chain joins TRBV5-6 to TRBJ2-5; maybe TRBD2 (7 bases). Looked up from germline, CDR1 is SGHDT and CDR2 is YYEEEE. Trimming took 1 base from V and 2 from J, leaving 12 bases between them. CDR3 length equals 15 residues. CDR3 in amino acids: CASSLFGGRQETQYF. DNA for the CDR3: TGTGCCAGCAGCTTGTTCGGGGGGCGACAAGAGACCCAGTACTTC.

This chain links TRBV6-1 with TRBJ1-2, with D unresolved. Germline V gene lookup returns CDR1 MNHNS and CDR2 SASEGT. The V end was cut by 0 bases, the J end by 4 bases, with 15 bases between. The length of the CDR3 is 16 residues. For the CDR3, the DNA is TGTGCCAGCAGTGAAGCGGCGAGCCTCCGGACCTATGGCTACACCTTC. Its translation: CASSEAASLRTYGYTF.

CDR3 residues: CASSLDRDQYYGYTF. The CDR3 DNA follows: TGCGCCAGCAGCCTAGACAGGGACCAGTACTATGGCTACACCTTC. The J gene is TRBJ1-2, the V gene TRBV4-3, with 7 bases matching TRBD1. Germline-derived CDR1 and CDR2 are LGHNA and YSLEER. The CDR3 length is 15 residues. With 4 bases clipped from V and 3 bases from J, the junction kept 8 bases outside the gene matches.

The V call is TRBV28, the J call TRBJ1-1; TRBD1 matches at 7 bases. The CDR3 covers 13 residues. Trimming at V came to 2 bases and at J to 10 bases, leaving 7 bases not matched to a gene. Per germline, CDR1 MDHEN and CDR2 SYDVKM. The CDR3 sequence: CASSLQAGGGAFF. The CDR3 DNA is TGTGCCAGCAGTTTACAGGCAGGGGGGGGAGCTTTCTTT.

This chain links TRBV2 with TRBJ1-3; D is uncertain. Deletions cut 7 bases from V and 6 bases from J, with 13 bases between. The germline V gene has CDR1 SNHLY and CDR2 FYNNEI. This CDR3 region has 13 residues. The DNA of the CDR3 is TGTGCCAGCAACCGGGGTGGGGTAAACACCATATATTTT. The encoded protein is CASNRGGVNTIYF.

The V gene is TRBV5-8, the J gene TRBJ1-4; tentatively, D is TRBD1 (5 bases). Germline V gene sequence: CDR1 SGHTS, CDR2 YDEGEE. Trimming pared 0 bases from V and 14 bases from J, leaving 23 bases between. This CDR3 has 16 amino acids. This CDR3 is CASSLASPARREGLFF. DNA of the CDR3: TGTGCCAGCAGCTTGGCTTCCCCGGCCCGCAGGGAAGGGCTGTTTTTT.

The table lists this clone with a count of one. The rearrangement uses TRBV28 and TRBJ1-2, with 7 nucleotides matching TRBD1. This CDR3 has 15 residues. Germline values: CDR1 MDHEN, CDR2 SYDVKM. J gave up 6 bases and V 6 bases, and 13 bases lay outside the gene matches. The CDR3 protein is CASSSLTGRKDGYTF. Here the CDR3 DNA reads TGTGCCAGCAGCTCACTGACAGGGCGGAAGGATGGCTACACCTTC.

The table lists this clone with a count of one. J is TRBJ1-2 and V is TRBV19; D gene ambiguous. The CDR3 consists of 14 residues. The V gene lost 5 bases and the J gene lost 2 bases, with 12 bases spanning the gap. Per the germline V gene, CDR1 is LNHDA and CDR2 is SQIVND (reference sequence). CDR3 in DNA: TGTGCCAGTAGTGCCTCGTGGGAGAACTATGGCTACACCTTC. Its translation is CASSASWENYGYTF.